These 4 T cell receptor beta chains came from one sample sequenced in a study of blood T cell repertoires in COVID-19. Assay: immunoSEQ multiplex PCR; the TCRdb copy retains only in-frame clones and omits some. The sample includes under 300,000 clones, 85% to 90% of them seen just once. Source material: peripheral blood. These receptor sequences come from a woman in her forties who had recovered from COVID-19.

The V call is TRBV3-1 (or the pseudogene TRBV3-2), the J call TRBJ2-3; 11 bases are a match to TRBD2. The CDR3 extends over 15 amino acids. The germline V gene encodes CDR1 LGHDT and CDR2 YNNKEL (reference sequence). V gave up 4 bases and J gave up 5 bases; unmatched junction bases: 5. CDR3 DNA: TGTGCCAGCAGCCGAACTAGCGGGAGAAAAGATACGCAGTATTTT. This sequence encodes CASSRTSGRKDTQYF.

V and J are TRBV6-2 or TRBV6-3 and TRBJ2-2; D may be TRBD2 (5 bases). V lost 2 bases, J lost 0 bases, and 13 bases lay in between. This CDR3 has 17 amino acids. Germline values: CDR1 MNHEY, CDR2 SVGEGT. The CDR3 loop is CASSYPRTASNTGELFF. The CDR3 DNA reads as TGTGCCAGCAGTTACCCCCGGACTGCCTCGAACACCGGGGAGCTGTTTTTT.

The V call is TRBV9, the J call TRBJ1-1; possible D gene TRBD1, 5 bases. V was clipped by 0 bases and J by 5 bases, with 11 bases between them. This CDR3 has 14 residues. Per the germline V gene, CDR1 is SGDLS and CDR2 is YYNGEE. In DNA, the CDR3 is TGTGCCAGCAGCGTAGAAGGGGATGGAACTGAAGCTTTCTTT. It codes for CASSVEGDGTEAFF.

This chain links TRBV6-2 or TRBV6-3 with TRBJ2-7, with TRBD2 matching 7 bases. Trimming took 5 bases from V and 6 from J; bases not matched to a gene: 7. CDR3 size: 13 residues. Germline CDR1 is MNHEY and CDR2 is SVGEGT. The CDR3 is CASSPLRESEQYV. The CDR3 DNA is TGTGCCAGCAGTCCCTTGCGGGAGAGCGAGCAGTACGTC.